Shown below are 7 T cell receptor beta chains from a single sample sequenced in a study of T-cell reconstitution after alpha-beta-depleted transplantation in children. The TCRbeta library incorporated unique molecular identifiers. TCRdb called the PCR reads again in MiXCR, with one record for every CDR3 protein. This table has roughly 500,000 distinct CDR3 sequences, around 13% appearing once. Source: PBMCs from the stem cell graft donor, taken from the stem cell graft. The receptor source for this set is a human donor who donated a stem cell graft to a child with combined immunodeficiency.

The chain joins TRBV6-2 or TRBV6-3 to TRBJ1-1, with TRBD1 matching over 7 bases. The CDR3 is 14 residues long. The V and J ends lost 6 bases and 4 bases, in that order; junction bases with no gene match: 8. Germline V CDR1 and CDR2: MNHEY, SVGEGT. CDR3 region: CASRGQPRSTEAFF. The CDR3 DNA follows: TGTGCCAGCAGGGGACAGCCCAGGTCCACTGAAGCTTTCTTT.

This chain uses TRBV10-3 with TRBJ2-5, with 8 bases fitting TRBD1. Germline lookup yields CDR1 ENHRY and CDR2 SYGVKD. V was pared by 5 bases and J by 1 base, with 3 bases of the junction left unmatched. The CDR3 runs to 14 residues. The CDR3 DNA follows: TGTGCCATCAGTACGGACAGGGCCCAAGAGACCCAGTACTTC. Translated: CAISTDRAQETQYF.

In this sample, this clonotype turned up a few times. The V gene is TRBV7-9, the J gene TRBJ1-1; D is uncertain. The CDR3 extends over 12 amino acids. Trimming stripped 5 bases from V and 1 base from J, with 5 bases between. Germline CDR1 SEHNR, CDR2 FQNEAQ (reference sequence). The CDR3 coding sequence is TGTGCCAGCAGCGGATCGAACACTGAAGCTTTCTTT. Residues: CASSGSNTEAFF. The full variable domain, its missing parts supplied by reference TRBV7-9 and TRBJ1-1, is DTGVSQNPRHKITKRGQNVTFRCDPISEHNRLYWYRQTLGQGPEFLTYFQNEAQLEKSRLLSDRFSAERPKGSFSTLEIQRTEQGDSAMYLCASSGSNTEAFFGQGTRLTVV.

The chain carries TRBV2 and TRBJ2-7; possible D gene TRBD1, 6 bases. This CDR3 has 13 amino acids. Germline lookup yields CDR1 SNHLY and CDR2 FYNNEI. The V end was cut by 7 bases, the J end by 4 bases, with 14 bases between. The CDR3 sequence: CASTTTGTYEQYF. CDR3 DNA: TGTGCCAGCACTACAACAGGGACGTACGAGCAGTACTTC. Based on the CDR3 plus reference TRBV2 and TRBJ2-7, the full variable domain is EPEVTQTPSHQVTQMGQEVILRCVPISNHLYFYWYRQILGQKVEFLVSFYNNEISEKSEIFDDQFSVERPDGSNFTLKIRSTKLEDSAMYFCASTTTGTYEQYFGPGTRLTVT.

This clonotype was detected only a few times. The rearrangement links TRBV29-1 to TRBJ2-1; the D call may be TRBD1 or TRBD2 (5 bases each). This CDR3 spans 14 amino acids. Between the trimmed V and J ends, which lost 6 bases and 7 bases, there was a span of 19 bases. Germline values: CDR1 SQVTM, CDR2 ANQGSEA. In nucleotides, the CDR3 is TGCAGCGTCGGACCCGGGGCAGGGCCTAATGAGCAGTTCTTC. Translated: CSVGPGAGPNEQFF.

The chain recombines TRBV4-2 with TRBJ2-7, with D tentatively TRBD2 (6 bases). Germline V gene lookup returns CDR1 LGHNA and CDR2 YNFKEQ. V was trimmed by 5 bases and J by 3 bases, leaving 14 bases between them. The CDR3 is 14 residues long. Here the CDR3 DNA reads TGTGCCAGCAGCTCTCTGGGCGGGGTCTACGAGCAGTACTTC. It encodes CASSSLGGVYEQYF.

The chain uses TRBV11-2 and TRBJ1-5; no clear D. Deletions cut 2 bases from V and 5 bases from J, with 10 bases between. The CDR3 consists of 14 residues. Germline V gene sequence: CDR1 SGHAT, CDR2 FQNNGV. The CDR3, as DNA: TGTGCCAGCAGCTTACTTCTTGACCATCAGCCCCAGCATTTT. Residues: CASSLLLDHQPQHF.